Shown below are 3 T cell receptor beta chains from a single sample sequenced in a study of T cells in lung cancer brain metastases. TCRdb's copy holds only in-frame clones and misses some; the assay was immunoSEQ multiplex PCR. This table has about 3,000 clones, approximately 91% appearing once. Sequencing was carried out using tumor tissue from the primary lung tumor. These receptors all come from a man aged 70-80 years with non-small cell lung cancer.

The CDR3 loop is CASSDSPPTGRGGYTF. The CDR3 DNA sequence: TGTGCCAGCAGTGACTCCCCCCCGACAGGGAGGGGTGGCTACACCTTC. The chain carries TRBV6-4 and TRBJ1-2; the match to TRBD1 covers 7 bases. Germline CDR1 and CDR2: MRHNA and SNTAGT. The ends lost 0 bases at V and 7 bases at J; junction bases unmatched: 11. CDR3 length: 16 residues.

The V gene is TRBV10-3, the J gene TRBJ2-5; weak D call: TRBD2 (5 bases). Germline CDR1 and CDR2: ENHRY and SYGVKD. The CDR3 loop spans 14 amino acids. V dropped 0 bases and J dropped 11 bases, with 16 bases sitting between them. This CDR3 is CAISESTTPGKQYF. The CDR3 DNA sequence: TGTGCCATCAGTGAGTCCACTACCCCGGGAAAGCAGTACTTC.

The chain is built from TRBV5-1 and TRBJ2-7, with 9 bases lining up with TRBD1. Germline loops: CDR1 SGHRS, CDR2 YFSETQ. The V segment lost 3 bases and the J segment 0 bases; nucleotides outside the gene matches: 4. The CDR3 totals 15 residues. CDR3 coding DNA: TGCGCCAGCAGCTGGTCGACAGGGGGCTCCTACGAGCAGTACTTC. Encoded protein: CASSWSTGGSYEQYF.